Presented here are 3 T cell receptor beta chains from one specimen sequenced in a study of T cells after yellow fever vaccination. TCRdb recomputed calls from the 5' RACE reads with MiXCR, one row per CDR3 protein. The sample lists about 230,000 distinct CDR3 sequences, less than 7.5% seen once, with around 1.1% in the top ten. The sample here was CD4+ T cells sorted from PBMCs, taken on the day of the yellow fever booster vaccination. These TCRs come from a young man who received the YFV17D yellow fever vaccine.

This clonotype has at least ten counts. The chain employs TRBV12-3 or TRBV12-4 and TRBJ2-5; a weak D match, TRBD2 (5 bases). The CDR3 has 14 residues. Trimming removed 3 bases from V and 3 bases from J, with 11 bases in between. Here the CDR3 reads CASSLHSGKETQYF. The CDR3 DNA sequence: TGTGCCAGCAGTTTGCACAGCGGAAAAGAGACCCAGTACTTC.

This clonotype showed up just a few times. The rearrangement uses TRBV18 and TRBJ2-1, with TRBD2 matching 11 bases. Germline V lookup: CDR1 KGHSH, CDR2 LQKENI. Unmatched junction bases numbered 4, after V lost 3 bases and J lost 9 bases. There are 14 residues in the CDR3. CDR3 bases: TGTGCCAGCTCACCGGGACTAGCGGCCACTGAGCAGTTCTTC. Protein sequence: CASSPGLAATEQFF.

In its sample, this clonotype was seen a few times. The chain uses TRBV6-2 or TRBV6-3 and TRBJ2-2; D is uncertain. CDR1 and CDR2 (germline): MNHEY, SVGEGT. V lost 7 bases to trimming and J lost 7 bases, with 25 bases between them. This CDR3 contains 17 residues. The CDR3 reads CASILDSYSLSVGELFF. Here the CDR3 DNA reads TGTGCCAGCATTCTGGATAGTTACTCGCTCTCGGTCGGGGAGCTGTTTTTT.